This TCR beta chain came from a study of B cell selection in AIRE deficiency. Whole-study findings and limits: TCRbeta-only data showed around 39% of shared healthy Treg sequences in healthy Tconv. CDR3s were shorter in shared Treg sequences, reflecting few non-templated nucleotide insertions. Patient Tconv cells held about 31% of Treg sequences shared by healthy donors.

Trimming took 4 bases from V and 3 from J; bases not matched to a gene: 3. CDR3 length: 14 amino acids. CDR1 and CDR2 from the germline V gene are SGHTS and YDEGEE. Remarks on this clone: The antigen is not known.

The regulatory T cell sort gate was CD4+CD25hiCD127low/negative. Controls came from healthy donors unrelated to patients. Here immunoSEQ multiplex PCR was the method, and the copy in TCRdb shows in-frame clones only, minus some. The data contain about 18,000 clones, more than 85% of them singletons. The sequence was collected from a human donor in good health. V is TRBV5-8 and J is TRBJ2-5, with 10 bases aligning to TRBD1. The source material was CD4+CD25+ Tregs sorted from PBMCs. Here the CDR3 DNA reads TGTGCCAGCAGCCCCGGGACAGGGGAAGAGACCCAGTACTTC. The encoded protein is CASSPGTGEETQYF.